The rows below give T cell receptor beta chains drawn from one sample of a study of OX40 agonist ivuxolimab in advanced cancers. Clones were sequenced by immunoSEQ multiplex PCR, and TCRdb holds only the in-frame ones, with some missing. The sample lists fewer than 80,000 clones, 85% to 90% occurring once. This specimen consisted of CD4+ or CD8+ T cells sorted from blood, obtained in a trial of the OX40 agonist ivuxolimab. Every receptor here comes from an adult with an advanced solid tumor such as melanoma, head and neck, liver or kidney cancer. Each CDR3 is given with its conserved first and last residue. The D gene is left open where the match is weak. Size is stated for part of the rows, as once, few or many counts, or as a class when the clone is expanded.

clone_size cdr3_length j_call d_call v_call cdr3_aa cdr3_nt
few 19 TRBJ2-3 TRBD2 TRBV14 CASSQALGSEASGGDTQYF TGTGCCAGCAGCCAAGCGCTCGGCTCCGAAGCTAGCGGGGGAGATACGCAGTATTTT
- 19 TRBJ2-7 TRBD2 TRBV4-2 CASSHGTSGGANGRYEQYF TGTGCCAGCAGCCATGGGACTAGCGGGGGGGCCAATGGCAGATACGAGCAGTACTTC
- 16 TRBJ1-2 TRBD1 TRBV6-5 CASSYATGGAGRGYTF TGTGCCAGCAGTTACGCAACAGGGGGCGCGGGTAGAGGCTACACCTTC
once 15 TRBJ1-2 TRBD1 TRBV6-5 CASSYSGRGLGGYTF TGTGCCAGCAGTTACTCGGGAAGGGGGCTGGGTGGCTACACCTTC
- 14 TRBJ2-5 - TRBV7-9 CASSSPRSYETQYF TGTGCCAGCAGCTCCCCCCGATCCTACGAGACCCAGTACTTC
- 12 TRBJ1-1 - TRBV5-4 CASSPSGTEAFF TGTGCCAGCAGCCCGTCGGGCACTGAAGCTTTCTTT
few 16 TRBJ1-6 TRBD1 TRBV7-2 CASSLGGQVGNSPLHF TGTGCCAGCAGCTTAGGGGGACAGGTTGGGAATTCACCCCTCCACTTT
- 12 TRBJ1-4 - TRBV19 CASSSINEKLFF TGTGCCAGTAGTTCGATTAATGAAAAACTGTTTTTT
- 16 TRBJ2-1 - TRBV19 CASSTLGGPRVNEQFF TGTGCCAGTAGTACGTTGGGGGGGCCTAGAGTCAATGAGCAGTTCTTC
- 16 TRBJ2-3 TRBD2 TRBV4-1 CASSQDRAGGQDTQYF TGCGCCAGCAGCCAAGATAGGGCGGGGGGGCAAGATACGCAGTATTTT
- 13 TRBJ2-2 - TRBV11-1 CASSLETEGELFF TGTGCCAGCAGTCTAGAGACAGAGGGGGAGCTGTTTTTT
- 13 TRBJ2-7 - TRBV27 CASSSWGDYEQYF TGTGCCAGCAGTTCCTGGGGGGACTACGAGCAGTACTTC
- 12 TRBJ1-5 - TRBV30 CAWSYGAGPQHF TGTGCCTGGAGTTACGGGGCTGGGCCCCAGCATTTT
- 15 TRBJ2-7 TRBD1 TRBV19 CASSSIGTGGYEQYF TGTGCCAGTAGTTCAATCGGGACAGGGGGCTACGAGCAGTACTTC
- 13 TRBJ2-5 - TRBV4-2 CASSQNEQETQYF TGTGCCAGCAGCCAAAACGAACAAGAGACCCAGTACTTC
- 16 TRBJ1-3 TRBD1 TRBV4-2 CASSRGTGGLGNTIYF TGTGCCAGCAGCCGCGGTACAGGGGGCCTTGGAAACACCATATATTTT
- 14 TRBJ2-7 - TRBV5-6 CASSAGQFFYEQYF TGTGCCAGCAGCGCCGGACAGTTTTTCTACGAGCAGTACTTC
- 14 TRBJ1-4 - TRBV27 CASSLRQSHEKLFF TGTGCCAGCAGTTTAAGACAGTCCCATGAAAAACTGTTTTTT
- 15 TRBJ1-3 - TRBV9 CASSVAGNSGNTIYF TGTGCCAGCAGCGTAGCTGGCAACTCTGGAAACACCATATATTTT
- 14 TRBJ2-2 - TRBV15 CATSRDLEAGELFF TGTGCCACCAGCAGAGATCTTGAGGCTGGGGAGCTGTTTTTT
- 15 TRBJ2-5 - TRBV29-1 CSVAELDISTETQYF TGCAGCGTTGCAGAACTAGATATTTCTACCGAGACCCAGTACTTC
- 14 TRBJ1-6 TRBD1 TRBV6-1 CASEGAGPGSPLHF TGTGCCAGCGAGGGGGCAGGGCCGGGTTCACCCCTCCACTTT
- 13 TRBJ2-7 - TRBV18 CASSPDGFYEQYF TGTGCCAGCTCACCTGACGGATTCTACGAGCAGTACTTC
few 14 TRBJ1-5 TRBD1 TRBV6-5 CASSHRDRNQPQHF TGTGCCAGCAGTCACCGGGACAGAAATCAGCCCCAGCATTTT
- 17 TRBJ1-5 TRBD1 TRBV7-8 CASSSRQGARSNQPQHF TGTGCCAGCAGCTCGCGACAGGGGGCCAGGAGCAATCAGCCCCAGCATTTT
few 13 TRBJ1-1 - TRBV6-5 CASSYWEYTEAFF TGTGCCAGCAGTTACTGGGAGTACACTGAAGCTTTCTTT
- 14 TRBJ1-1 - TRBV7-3 CASSLEGRATEAFF TGTGCCAGCAGCCTAGAGGGTAGGGCCACTGAAGCTTTCTTT
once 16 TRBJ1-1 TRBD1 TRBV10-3 CAISPNFGTANTEAFF TGTGCCATCAGTCCTAACTTCGGGACAGCGAACACTGAAGCTTTCTTT
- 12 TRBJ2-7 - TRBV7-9 CASSVRGFEQYF TGTGCCAGCAGTGTGAGGGGATTCGAGCAGTACTTC
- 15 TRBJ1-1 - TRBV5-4 CASTRGTGMNTEAFF TGTGCCAGCACCAGGGGAACAGGGATGAACACTGAAGCTTTCTTT
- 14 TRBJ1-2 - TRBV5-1 CASSLDRGPYDYTF TGCGCCAGCAGCTTGGATCGTGGACCCTATGACTACACCTTC
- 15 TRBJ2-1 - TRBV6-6 CASSRLRLGDGEQFF TGTGCCAGCAGTAGACTGAGACTAGGGGATGGTGAGCAGTTCTTC
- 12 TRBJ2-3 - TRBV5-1 CASSWTTDTQYF TGCGCCAGCAGCTGGACCACAGATACGCAGTATTTT
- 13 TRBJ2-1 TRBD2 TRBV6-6 CASIAGGYNEQFF TGTGCCAGCATAGCGGGGGGGTACAATGAGCAGTTCTTC
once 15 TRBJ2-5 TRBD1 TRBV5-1 CASSSTGALQETQYF TGCGCCAGCAGTTCAACAGGGGCCCTCCAAGAGACCCAGTACTTC
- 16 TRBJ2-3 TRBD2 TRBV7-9 CASSFLLAGRTDTQYF TGTGCCAGCAGCTTTCTGCTAGCGGGGCGCACAGATACGCAGTATTTT
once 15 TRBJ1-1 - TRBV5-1 CASSLTPGPDTEAFF TGCGCCAGCAGCTTGACCCCGGGGCCGGACACTGAAGCTTTCTTT
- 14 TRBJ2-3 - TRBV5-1 CASSPLPRADTQYF TGCGCCAGCAGCCCATTACCTAGGGCAGATACGCAGTATTTT
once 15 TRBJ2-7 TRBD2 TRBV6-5 CASSRLASALYEQYF TGTGCCAGCAGCCGACTAGCGTCCGCCCTCTACGAGCAGTACTTC
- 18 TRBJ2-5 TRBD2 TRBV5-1 CASSSLGASGLAGETQYF TGCGCCAGCAGCTCCCTCGGGGCTAGCGGATTGGCTGGGGAGACCCAGTACTTC
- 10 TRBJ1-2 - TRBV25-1 CASYRVGYTF TGTGCCAGCTACAGGGTTGGCTACACCTTC
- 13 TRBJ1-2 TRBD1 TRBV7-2 CASRGQGADGYTF TGTGCCAGCAGAGGACAGGGGGCGGATGGCTACACCTTC
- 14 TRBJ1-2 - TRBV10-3 CAISEEGKGYGYTF TGTGCCATCAGTGAGGAGGGGAAGGGCTATGGCTACACCTTC
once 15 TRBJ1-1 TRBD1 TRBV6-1 CASNWAGTANTEAFF TGTGCCAGCAATTGGGCCGGGACAGCAAACACTGAAGCTTTCTTT
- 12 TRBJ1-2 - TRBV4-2 CASSQGVYGYTF TGTGCCAGCAGCCAAGGTGTCTATGGCTACACCTTC
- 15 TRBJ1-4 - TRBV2 CASSERFEGGEKLFF TGTGCCAGCAGTGAACGTTTTGAGGGTGGTGAAAAACTGTTTTTT
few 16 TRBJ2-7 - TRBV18 CASSLTVDPGNYEQYF TGTGCCAGCTCACTCACCGTCGATCCCGGGAACTACGAGCAGTACTTC
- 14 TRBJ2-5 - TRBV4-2 CASSQVRGGPPQYF TGTGCCAGCAGCCAAGTTCGTGGGGGGCCTCCCCAGTACTTC
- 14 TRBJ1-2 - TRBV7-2 CASSLDTGNYGYTF TGTGCCAGCAGCTTAGATACAGGGAACTATGGCTACACCTTC
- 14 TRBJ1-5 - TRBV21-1 CASSMPDTNQPQHF TGTGCCAGCAGCATGCCGGACACAAATCAGCCCCAGCATTTT
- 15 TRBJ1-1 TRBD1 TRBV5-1 CASSLGGGWNTEAFF TGCGCCAGCAGCTTGGGAGGGGGCTGGAACACTGAAGCTTTCTTT
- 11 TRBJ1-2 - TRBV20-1 CSASGVYGYTF TGCAGTGCTTCAGGGGTGTATGGCTACACCTTC
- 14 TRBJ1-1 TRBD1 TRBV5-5 CASSPTSTGSEAFF TGTGCCAGCAGCCCCACCTCGACAGGGAGTGAAGCTTTCTTT
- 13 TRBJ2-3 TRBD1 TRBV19 CASTGTGTDTQYF TGTGCCAGCACCGGGACAGGCACAGATACGCAGTATTTT
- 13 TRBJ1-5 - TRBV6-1 CASSVEANQPQHF TGTGCCAGCAGTGTAGAGGCGAATCAGCCCCAGCATTTT
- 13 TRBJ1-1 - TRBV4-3 CASSQEAESEAFF TGCGCCAGCAGCCAAGAGGCCGAATCTGAAGCTTTCTTT